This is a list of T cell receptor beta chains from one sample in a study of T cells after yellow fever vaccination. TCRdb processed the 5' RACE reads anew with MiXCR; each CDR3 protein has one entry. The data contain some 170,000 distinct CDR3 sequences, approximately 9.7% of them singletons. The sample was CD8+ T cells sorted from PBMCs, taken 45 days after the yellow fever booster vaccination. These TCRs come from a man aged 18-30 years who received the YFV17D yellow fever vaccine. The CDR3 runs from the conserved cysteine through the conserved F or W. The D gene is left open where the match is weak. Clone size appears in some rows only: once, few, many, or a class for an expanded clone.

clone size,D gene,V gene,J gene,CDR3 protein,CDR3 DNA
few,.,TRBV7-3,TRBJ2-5,CASSLSAGIQETQYF,TGTGCCAGCAGCTTATCTGCGGGCATCCAAGAGACCCAGTACTTC
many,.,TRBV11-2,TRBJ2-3,CASSHRNTDTQYF,TGTGCCAGCAGCCACCGAAACACAGATACGCAGTATTTT
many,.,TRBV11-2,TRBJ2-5,CAIRRGETQYF,TGTGCCATCCGGAGGGGCGAGACCCAGTACTTC
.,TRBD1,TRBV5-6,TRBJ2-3,CASSFRGQGPDTQYF,TGTGCCAGCAGCTTTCGTGGACAGGGTCCAGATACGCAGTATTTT
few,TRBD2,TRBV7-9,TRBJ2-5,CASSPGLLAGKETQYF,TGTGCCAGCAGCCCGGGCCTGCTAGCGGGTAAAGAGACCCAGTACTTC
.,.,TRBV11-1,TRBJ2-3,CASQAATTDTQYF,TGTGCCAGCCAAGCAGCAACCACAGATACGCAGTATTTT
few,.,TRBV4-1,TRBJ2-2,CASSQQRDTGELFF,TGCGCCAGCAGCCAGCAAAGGGACACCGGGGAGCTGTTTTTT
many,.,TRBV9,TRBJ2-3,CASSVSGGLTSRDTQYF,TGTGCCAGCAGCGTATCCGGCGGATTGACGTCTCGGGATACGCAGTATTTT
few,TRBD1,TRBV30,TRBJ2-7,CAWSSPRTGPYEQYF,TGTGCCTGGAGTTCGCCTCGGACAGGCCCCTACGAGCAGTACTTC
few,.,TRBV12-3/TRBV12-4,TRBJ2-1,CASIRDTSYNEQFF,TGTGCCAGCATTAGGGACACTAGCTACAATGAGCAGTTCTTC
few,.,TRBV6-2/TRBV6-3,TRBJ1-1,CASSYREPPASEAFF,TGTGCCAGCAGTTATAGGGAGCCCCCGGCATCGGAAGCTTTCTTT
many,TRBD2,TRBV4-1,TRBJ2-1,CASSQRVIAGVRSYNEQFF,TGCGCCAGCAGCCAGCGCGTGATAGCGGGGGTACGTTCCTACAATGAGCAGTTCTTC
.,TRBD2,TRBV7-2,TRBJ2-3,CASSRSGGSDTQYF,TGTGCCAGCAGCCGGAGCGGGGGGTCAGATACGCAGTATTTT
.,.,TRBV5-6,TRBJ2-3,CASSLGANTDTQYF,TGTGCCAGCAGCTTGGGAGCTAACACAGATACGCAGTATTTT
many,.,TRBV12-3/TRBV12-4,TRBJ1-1,CASSLFGGNTEAFF,TGTGCCAGCAGTTTATTTGGGGGGAACACTGAAGCTTTCTTT
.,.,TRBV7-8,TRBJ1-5,CASSSGPGNQPQHF,TGTGCCAGCAGCAGTGGGCCTGGCAATCAGCCCCAGCATTTT
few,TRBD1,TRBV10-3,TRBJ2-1,CATTILTGSRDSEQFF,TGTGCCACGACCATATTGACAGGGTCACGGGACAGTGAGCAGTTCTTC
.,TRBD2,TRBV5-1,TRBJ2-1,CASSLYRGGPGSYNEQFF,TGCGCCAGCAGCTTGTACCGGGGGGGCCCAGGCTCCTACAATGAGCAGTTCTTC
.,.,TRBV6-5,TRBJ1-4,CASREHRVGEKLFF,TGTGCCAGCAGAGAACACAGGGTAGGCGAAAAACTGTTTTTT
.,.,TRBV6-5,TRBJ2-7,CATQTGIFGEQYF,TGTGCCACACAGACGGGGATCTTCGGCGAGCAGTACTTC
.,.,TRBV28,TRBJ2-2,CASTPHRDRSGELFF,TGTGCCAGCACCCCCCACCGGGACCGATCCGGGGAGCTGTTTTTT
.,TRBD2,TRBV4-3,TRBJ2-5,CASSPIAGGRRTQYF,TGCGCCAGCAGCCCCATAGCGGGGGGCCGTCGGACCCAGTACTTC
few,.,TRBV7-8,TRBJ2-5,CASSLVQETQYF,TGTGCCAGCAGCTTAGTCCAAGAGACCCAGTACTTC
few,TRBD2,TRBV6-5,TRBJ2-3,CASSSSGSSTDTQYF,TGTGCCAGCAGTTCTAGCGGGAGTAGCACAGATACGCAGTATTTT
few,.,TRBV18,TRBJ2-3,CASSPEARGEGTDTQYF,TGTGCCAGCTCACCCGAGGCGCGGGGCGAGGGCACAGATACGCAGTATTTT
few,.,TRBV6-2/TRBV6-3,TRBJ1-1,CASSPGRIGTTEAFF,TGTGCCAGCAGCCCCGGACGAATTGGAACCACTGAAGCTTTCTTT
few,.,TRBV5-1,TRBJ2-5,CASSFRGVGDGETQYF,TGCGCCAGCAGCTTCCGGGGAGTGGGGGACGGGGAGACCCAGTACTTC
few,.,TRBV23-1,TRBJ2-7,CASSFRVINYEQYF,TGCGCCAGCAGTTTCCGCGTGATTAACTACGAGCAGTACTTC
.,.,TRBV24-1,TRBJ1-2,CATSDPEPGPNYGYTF,TGTGCCACCAGTGACCCTGAGCCAGGTCCTAACTATGGCTACACCTTC
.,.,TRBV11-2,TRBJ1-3,CASSLYISGNTIYF,TGTGCCAGCAGCTTATATATTTCTGGAAACACCATATATTTT
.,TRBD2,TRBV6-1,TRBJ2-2,CASSTGGELGELFF,TGTGCCAGCAGTACGGGGGGGGAACTCGGGGAGCTGTTTTTT
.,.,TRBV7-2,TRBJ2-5,CASSLDSAWEETQYF,TGTGCCAGCAGCTTAGATTCAGCCTGGGAAGAGACCCAGTACTTC
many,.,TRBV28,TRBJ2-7,CASSFGVTYEQYF,TGTGCCAGCAGTTTCGGGGTTACCTACGAGCAGTACTTC
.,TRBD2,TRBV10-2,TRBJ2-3,CASSGGGLAVSTDTQYF,TGCGCCAGCAGTGGGGGTGGACTAGCGGTTAGCACAGATACGCAGTATTTT
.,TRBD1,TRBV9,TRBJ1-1,CASSGGPDRGLDITEAFF,TGTGCCAGCAGTGGTGGCCCGGACAGGGGGCTTGATATCACTGAAGCTTTCTTT
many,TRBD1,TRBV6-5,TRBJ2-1,CASSYRTGGAYNEQFF,TGTGCCAGCAGTTACCGGACAGGGGGCGCCTACAATGAGCAGTTCTTC
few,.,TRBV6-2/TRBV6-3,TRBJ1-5,CASSYPSEAGDSNQPQHF,TGTGCCAGCAGTTACCCATCGGAGGCGGGGGATAGCAATCAGCCCCAGCATTTT
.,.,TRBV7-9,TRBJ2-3,CASSFKRYTSTDTQYF,TGTGCCAGCAGCTTTAAAAGATATACTAGCACAGATACGCAGTATTTT
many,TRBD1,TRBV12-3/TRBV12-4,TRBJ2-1,CASSLTGVHEQFF,TGTGCCAGCAGCCTGACAGGGGTTCATGAGCAGTTCTTC
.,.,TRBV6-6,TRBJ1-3,CASSLPTPPGNTIYF,TGTGCCAGCAGTTTACCCACACCTCCAGGAAACACCATATATTTT
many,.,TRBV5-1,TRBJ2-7,CASSPHASSYEQYF,TGCGCCAGCAGTCCACATGCGAGCTCCTACGAGCAGTACTTC
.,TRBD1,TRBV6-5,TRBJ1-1,CASSYGQGNEAFF,TGTGCCAGCAGTTACGGACAGGGAAATGAAGCTTTCTTT
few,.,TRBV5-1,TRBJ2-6,CASSIPDSGANVLTF,TGCGCCAGCAGTATACCGGACTCTGGGGCCAACGTCCTGACTTTC
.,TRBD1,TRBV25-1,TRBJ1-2,CASRDRGLYGYTF,TGTGCCAGCCGGGACAGGGGGCTCTATGGCTACACCTTC
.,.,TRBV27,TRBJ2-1,CASSFGGSYNEQFF,TGTGCCAGCAGTTTTGGGGGCTCCTACAATGAGCAGTTCTTC
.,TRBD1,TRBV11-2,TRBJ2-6,CASSPPGGQGWAGANVLTF,TGTGCCAGCAGCCCGCCCGGGGGACAGGGGTGGGCTGGGGCCAACGTCCTGACTTTC
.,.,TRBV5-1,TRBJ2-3,CASSSTEPTDTQYF,TGCGCCAGCAGCTCTACAGAGCCCACAGATACGCAGTATTTT
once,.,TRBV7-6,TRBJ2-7,CASSELDRPDHEQYF,TGTGCCAGCTCAGAATTGGACCGTCCGGACCACGAGCAGTACTTC
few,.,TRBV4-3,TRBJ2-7,CASSQERGVSEQYF,TGCGCCAGCAGCCAAGAACGAGGGGTCTCCGAGCAGTACTTC
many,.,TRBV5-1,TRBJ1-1,CASSLDKQGPTEAFF,TGCGCCAGCAGCTTGGATAAGCAGGGACCCACTGAAGCTTTCTTT
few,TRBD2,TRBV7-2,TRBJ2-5,CASSLIAFGGGRQETQYF,TGTGCCAGCAGCTTAATCGCGTTTGGCGGGGGGCGCCAAGAGACCCAGTACTTC
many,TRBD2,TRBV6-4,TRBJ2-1,CASSDGTSGGANEQFF,TGTGCCAGCAGTGATGGGACTAGCGGGGGGGCCAATGAGCAGTTCTTC
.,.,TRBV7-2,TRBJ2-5,CASSLKSRELETQYF,TGTGCCAGCAGCTTAAAGTCAAGGGAGTTGGAGACCCAGTACTTC
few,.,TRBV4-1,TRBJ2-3,CASSQQEDTQYF,TGCGCCAGCAGCCAGCAGGAGGATACGCAGTATTTT
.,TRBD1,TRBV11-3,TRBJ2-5,CASSLGVAREQGEYETQYF,TGTGCCAGCAGCTTAGGGGTTGCCCGAGAACAGGGGGAATACGAGACCCAGTACTTC
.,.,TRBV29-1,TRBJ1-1,CSVVMPRENTEAFF,TGCAGCGTTGTGATGCCCCGGGAGAACACTGAAGCTTTCTTT
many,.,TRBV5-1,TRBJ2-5,CASSWGPGETQYF,TGCGCCAGCAGCTGGGGGCCAGGAGAGACCCAGTACTTC
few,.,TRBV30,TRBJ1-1,CAWRGGLTEAFF,TGTGCCTGGAGAGGAGGGCTGACTGAAGCTTTCTTT